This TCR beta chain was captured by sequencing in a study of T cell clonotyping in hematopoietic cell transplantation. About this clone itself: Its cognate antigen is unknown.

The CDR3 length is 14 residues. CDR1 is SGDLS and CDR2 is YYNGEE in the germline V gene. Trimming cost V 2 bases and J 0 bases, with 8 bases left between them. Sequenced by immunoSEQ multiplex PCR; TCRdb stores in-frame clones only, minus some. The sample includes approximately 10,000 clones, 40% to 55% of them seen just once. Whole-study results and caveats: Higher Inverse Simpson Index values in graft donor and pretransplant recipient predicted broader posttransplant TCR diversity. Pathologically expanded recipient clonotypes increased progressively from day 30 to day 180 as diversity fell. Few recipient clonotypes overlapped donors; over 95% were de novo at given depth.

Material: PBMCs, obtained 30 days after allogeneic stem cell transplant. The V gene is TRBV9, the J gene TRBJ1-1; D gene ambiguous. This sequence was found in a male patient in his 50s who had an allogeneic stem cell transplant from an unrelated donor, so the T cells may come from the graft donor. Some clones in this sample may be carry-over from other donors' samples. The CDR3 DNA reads TGTGCCAGCAGCGTGAACAGCATGAACACTGAAGCTTTCTTT. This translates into CASSVNSMNTEAFF.